This is a list of T cell receptor beta chains from one sample in a study of T cell repertoires in cytomegalovirus infection. MiXCR, run by TCRdb on the reads, gives a single entry per CDR3 protein. The sample holds more than 90,000 distinct CDR3 sequences; 10% are singletons and the top ten take approximately 30%. Antigens of these TCRs are unknown. Material: PBMCs, sequenced either directly or after in vitro stimulation (not recorded which). Source of these receptors: a human donor in good health (CMV status not recorded). Some clones in this sample may be carry-over from other donors' samples. Both conserved end residues are part of each CDR3. Fields, in order: CDR3 length, D gene, J gene, clone size, V gene, CDR3 DNA, CDR3 protein. D genes are given only for firm matches. Not every row has a clone size; where given, it reads once, few, many or a size class.

len: 16; d_gene: NA; j_gene: TRBJ2-2; abundance: few; v_gene: TRBV20-1; CDR3nt: TGCAGTGCTAGGGGCGAAAGGACATCGAACACCGGGGAGCTGTTTTTT; CDR3aa: CSARGERTSNTGELFF
len: 16; d_gene: NA; j_gene: TRBJ1-3; abundance: many; v_gene: TRBV15; CDR3nt: TGTGCCACCAGCTCCCAGCCAGGGGAACCTGGAAACACCATATATTTT; CDR3aa: CATSSQPGEPGNTIYF
len: 19; d_gene: NA; j_gene: TRBJ1-3; abundance: many; v_gene: TRBV27; CDR3nt: TGTGCCAGCAGTTTTTTTATTCGGGACACCTTTCACTCTGGAAACACCATATATTTT; CDR3aa: CASSFFIRDTFHSGNTIYF
len: 12; d_gene: TRBD2; j_gene: TRBJ2-7; abundance: many; v_gene: TRBV20-1; CDR3nt: TGCAGTGCTCGGGGGGAATCCTACGAGCAGTACTTC; CDR3aa: CSARGESYEQYF
len: 13; d_gene: NA; j_gene: TRBJ1-5; abundance: NA; v_gene: TRBV6-1; CDR3nt: TGTGCCAGCAGACCGACAGGTACTCAGCCCCAGCATTTT; CDR3aa: CASRPTGTQPQHF
len: 15; d_gene: TRBD1; j_gene: TRBJ1-2; abundance: many; v_gene: TRBV7-2; CDR3nt: TGTGCCAGCAGTTTGAACCCGGGACAGAACTATGGCTACACCTTC; CDR3aa: CASSLNPGQNYGYTF
len: 12; d_gene: NA; j_gene: TRBJ1-2; abundance: many; v_gene: TRBV7-9; CDR3nt: TGTGCCAGCAGCTTAGGCGACAGAGGGATCCACTTC; CDR3aa: CASSLGDRGIHF
len: 15; d_gene: TRBD1; j_gene: TRBJ2-5; abundance: NA; v_gene: TRBV7-6; CDR3nt: TGTGCCAGCAGCCACAAAGGGGGCGTTAGGGAGACCCAGTACTTC; CDR3aa: CASSHKGGVRETQYF
len: 15; d_gene: NA; j_gene: TRBJ1-4; abundance: many; v_gene: TRBV7-2; CDR3nt: TGTGCCAGCAGCTCCCCGAGCGCAACTAATGAAAAACTGTTTTTT; CDR3aa: CASSSPSATNEKLFF
len: 14; d_gene: NA; j_gene: TRBJ1-4; abundance: few; v_gene: TRBV7-9; CDR3nt: TGTGCCAGCAGTTTCTACACAACTAATGAAAAACTGTTTTTT; CDR3aa: CASSFYTTNEKLFF
len: 18; d_gene: NA; j_gene: TRBJ2-2; abundance: many; v_gene: TRBV11-2; CDR3nt: TGTGCCAGCAGCTTAGATCTTGTAGGATTCGCGAACACCGGGGAGCTGTTTTTT; CDR3aa: CASSLDLVGFANTGELFF
len: 15; d_gene: NA; j_gene: TRBJ2-7; abundance: few; v_gene: TRBV5-1; CDR3nt: TGCGCCAGCAGCTTGGCCCCGGGGACGAGCTACGAGCAGTACTTC; CDR3aa: CASSLAPGTSYEQYF
len: 16; d_gene: NA; j_gene: TRBJ1-2; abundance: many; v_gene: TRBV11-2; CDR3nt: TGTGCCAGCAGCACAGTGCAGGGGCGACTTAACTATGGCTACACCTTC; CDR3aa: CASSTVQGRLNYGYTF
len: 18; d_gene: NA; j_gene: TRBJ2-2; abundance: many; v_gene: TRBV12-3/TRBV12-4; CDR3nt: TGTGCCAGCAGTCATATCCGGGACACGTCAAGGAACACCGGGGAGCTGTTTTTT; CDR3aa: CASSHIRDTSRNTGELFF
len: 15; d_gene: NA; j_gene: TRBJ1-6; abundance: many; v_gene: TRBV7-3; CDR3nt: TGTGCCAGCAGCCCGGGGCTGGGCAGTAATTCACCCCTCCACTTT; CDR3aa: CASSPGLGSNSPLHF
len: 15; d_gene: NA; j_gene: TRBJ2-3; abundance: many; v_gene: TRBV7-2; CDR3nt: TGTGCCAGCAGCTTAAGCGTCTCACGCACAGATACGCAGTATTTT; CDR3aa: CASSLSVSRTDTQYF
len: 13; d_gene: NA; j_gene: TRBJ2-7; abundance: few; v_gene: TRBV19; CDR3nt: TGTGCCAGTAGTATTCGGGGGTCAGACGAGCAGTACTTC; CDR3aa: CASSIRGSDEQYF
len: 12; d_gene: NA; j_gene: TRBJ2-7; abundance: few; v_gene: TRBV6-2/TRBV6-3; CDR3nt: TGTGCCAGCACCGGAGGGTCACACGAGCAGTACTTC; CDR3aa: CASTGGSHEQYF
len: 14; d_gene: NA; j_gene: TRBJ2-7; abundance: many; v_gene: TRBV7-2; CDR3nt: TGTGCCAGCAGCTTATCAGCGGGCCGCTACGAGCAGTACTTC; CDR3aa: CASSLSAGRYEQYF
len: 15; d_gene: NA; j_gene: TRBJ2-1; abundance: few; v_gene: TRBV7-8; CDR3nt: TGTGCCAGCAGCTTAGCGCGGGCAGGGTCAAGAGAGCAGTTCTTC; CDR3aa: CASSLARAGSREQFF
len: 13; d_gene: TRBD1; j_gene: TRBJ1-1; abundance: few; v_gene: TRBV2; CDR3nt: TGTGCCAGCAGTGATTTCAGGGGGCGAGAAGCTTTCTTT; CDR3aa: CASSDFRGREAFF
len: 12; d_gene: NA; j_gene: TRBJ2-1; abundance: many; v_gene: TRBV7-2; CDR3nt: TGTGCCAGCAGCCCCCTAAGACATGAGCAGTTCTTC; CDR3aa: CASSPLRHEQFF
len: 13; d_gene: NA; j_gene: TRBJ2-3; abundance: NA; v_gene: TRBV24-1; CDR3nt: TGTGCCACCAGTGAATTGAACACAGATACGCAGTATTTT; CDR3aa: CATSELNTDTQYF
len: 14; d_gene: NA; j_gene: TRBJ2-7; abundance: many; v_gene: TRBV7-2; CDR3nt: TGTGCCAGCAGCGCCGGACAAGGCTCCTACGAGCAGTACTTC; CDR3aa: CASSAGQGSYEQYF
len: 15; d_gene: NA; j_gene: TRBJ1-6; abundance: NA; v_gene: TRBV19; CDR3nt: TGTGCCAGTAGTATGTCGGCGCAGGAAAATTCACCCCTCCACTTT; CDR3aa: CASSMSAQENSPLHF
len: 14; d_gene: TRBD2; j_gene: TRBJ2-7; abundance: few; v_gene: TRBV12-3/TRBV12-4; CDR3nt: TGTGCCAGCATGACTAGCCATAGCTCCTACGAGCAGTACTTC; CDR3aa: CASMTSHSSYEQYF
len: 14; d_gene: NA; j_gene: TRBJ2-2; abundance: many; v_gene: TRBV24-1; CDR3nt: TGTGCCACCAGGTCAGGGACGAACACCGGGGAGCTGTTTTTT; CDR3aa: CATRSGTNTGELFF
len: 16; d_gene: NA; j_gene: TRBJ1-1; abundance: many; v_gene: TRBV6-6; CDR3nt: TGTGCCAGCAGTTACTCGAAGGTCCGGGGTAGGACTGAAGCTTTCTTT; CDR3aa: CASSYSKVRGRTEAFF
len: 12; d_gene: NA; j_gene: TRBJ1-1; abundance: NA; v_gene: TRBV19; CDR3nt: TGTGCCAGTAGTACCCGGGCTACTGAAGCTTTCTTT; CDR3aa: CASSTRATEAFF
len: 16; d_gene: TRBD1; j_gene: TRBJ1-2; abundance: many; v_gene: TRBV7-3; CDR3nt: TGTGCCAGCAGCTGGAAACCCGGGACAGGGGACTATGGCTACACCTTC; CDR3aa: CASSWKPGTGDYGYTF
len: 15; d_gene: TRBD2; j_gene: TRBJ2-1; abundance: many; v_gene: TRBV28; CDR3nt: TGTGCCAGCAGTTATAGCGGGAGTACCTACAATGAGCAGTTCTTC; CDR3aa: CASSYSGSTYNEQFF